This is a list of T cell receptor beta chains from one sample in a study of cytomegalovirus exposure and HLA in healthy donors. TCRdb's copy holds only in-frame clones and misses some; the assay was immunoSEQ multiplex PCR. The sample yields about 92,000 clones, 81% seen once. Sequencing was carried out using PBMCs. The receptors shown here come from a girl aged 2-15 years in good health and CMV-seropositive. CDR3s include the opening cysteine and the closing phenylalanine or tryptophan. D genes are given only for firm matches. Clone sizes are given selectively: once, few, many, or a class where the clone is expanded.

d_call	clone_size	cdr3_length	j_call	v_call	cdr3_nt	cdr3_aa
.	.	14	TRBJ1-2	TRBV6-1	TGTGCCAGCAGTGAATCGGGACATCTGTATGGCTACACCTTC	CASSESGHLYGYTF
.	.	14	TRBJ1-4	TRBV28	TGTGCCAGCCGTCTTGGGGGCAACGTTGAAAAACTGTTTTTT	CASRLGGNVEKLFF
.	.	14	TRBJ1-4	TRBV2	TGTGCCAGCAGTATCCAGGCAACTAATGAAAAACTGTTTTTT	CASSIQATNEKLFF
TRBD1	.	15	TRBJ2-5	TRBV10-1	TGCGCCAGCAGCCCGGGACAGGGGGATCAAGAGACCCAGTACTTC	CASSPGQGDQETQYF
.	few	16	TRBJ2-7	TRBV5-1	TGCGCCAGCAGCTTGGGACCGACTAACCCCTCCTACGAGCAGTACTTC	CASSLGPTNPSYEQYF
TRBD1	.	14	TRBJ1-5	TRBV19	TGTGCCAGTACCTCTCCGGACAGGAATCAGCCCCAGCATTTT	CASTSPDRNQPQHF
.	.	17	TRBJ2-5	TRBV9	TGTGCCAGCAGCGAAGGGGTCGGGGGGCAGAAACAAGAGACCCAGTACTTC	CASSEGVGGQKQETQYF
TRBD1	.	15	TRBJ2-2	TRBV2	TGTGCCAGCAGGACACCAATGACAGGGTCCGGGGAGCTGTTTTTT	CASRTPMTGSGELFF
.	.	13	TRBJ2-7	TRBV11-2	TGTGCCAGCAGCTTAGTGCAGGTTCGTGAGCAGTACTTC	CASSLVQVREQYF
TRBD1	.	16	TRBJ1-4	TRBV4-1	TGCGCCAGCAGCCCGCTGGGGGACAGGACTAATGAAAAACTGTTTTTT	CASSPLGDRTNEKLFF
TRBD2	few	15	TRBJ2-1	TRBV15	TGTGCCACCAGCAGGGAAGCGGGGCCTTACAATGAGCAGTTCTTC	CATSREAGPYNEQFF
.	.	13	TRBJ2-7	TRBV19	TGTGCCAGTAGTATAAAGGCGGGCTACGAGCAGTACTTC	CASSIKAGYEQYF
.	few	12	TRBJ2-6	TRBV6-5	TGTGCCAGCACTTCTGGGGCCAACGTCCTGACTTTC	CASTSGANVLTF
TRBD1	.	13	TRBJ2-7	TRBV10-3	TGTGCCACCGCCGGGACAGGGGTCGACGAGCAGTACTTC	CATAGTGVDEQYF
.	few	14	TRBJ2-3	TRBV7-9	TGTGCCAGCAGCTTCGGCGGGAGCACAGATACGCAGTATTTT	CASSFGGSTDTQYF
.	once	13	TRBJ1-1	TRBV4-1	TGCGCCAGCAGCCAAGATTCGGGGTTAGGAGCTTTCTTT	CASSQDSGLGAFF
TRBD1	.	13	TRBJ1-1	TRBV28	TGTGCCAGCAGGACAGGGTTTATAACTGAAGCTTTCTTT	CASRTGFITEAFF
.	.	15	TRBJ2-7	TRBV19	TGTGCCAGTAGTGCGAAGGGGTTATCGGGCTACGAGCAGTACTTC	CASSAKGLSGYEQYF
TRBD2	.	16	TRBJ2-7	TRBV6-6	TGTGCCAGCAGTTACTCGATCAGCGGGGTCTCCTACGAGCAGTACTTC	CASSYSISGVSYEQYF
TRBD2	.	14	TRBJ2-7	TRBV9	TGTGCCAGCAGCCCAACTAGCGGGACCTACGAGCAGTACTTC	CASSPTSGTYEQYF
TRBD2	.	15	TRBJ2-2	TRBV7-9	TGTGCCAGCAGCCAGGGACTAGCGGATACCGGGGAGCTGTTTTTT	CASSQGLADTGELFF
.	.	15	TRBJ1-5	TRBV28	TGTGCCAGCAGTTTCGCAGCGGTATTAAATCAGCCCCAGCATTTT	CASSFAAVLNQPQHF
.	.	11	TRBJ2-7	TRBV20-1	TGCAGTGCTAGACACAGGGACGAGCAGTACTTC	CSARHRDEQYF
.	once	11	TRBJ1-2	TRBV7-2	TGTGCCAGCAGCCGTAACTATGGCTACACCTTC	CASSRNYGYTF
.	.	11	TRBJ2-3	TRBV28	TGTGCCAGCAGTCCACTCGGGACGCAGTATTTT	CASSPLGTQYF
TRBD2	once	15	TRBJ2-2	TRBV10-2	TGCGCCAGCAGTGGACTTAGCGGGAGAGCCGGGGAGCTGTTTTTT	CASSGLSGRAGELFF
.	.	13	TRBJ2-7	TRBV7-8	TGTGCCAGCAGCTTAGGCCGACAGTTCGAGCAGTACTTC	CASSLGRQFEQYF
.	.	15	TRBJ1-5	TRBV28	TGTGCCAGCAGTGAAATACCAGGGCCCAATCAGCCCCAGCATTTT	CASSEIPGPNQPQHF
TRBD2	.	14	TRBJ2-7	TRBV7-6	TGTGCCAGCAGCTCCCGAGGACTAGTCTACGAGCAGTACTTC	CASSSRGLVYEQYF